This T cell receptor (beta chain) was sequenced during a study of T cells in Graves' hyperthyroidism and ophthalmopathy. This clonotype has at least ten counts. Uncontrolled infection, other autoimmune disease, pregnancy or lactation barred patients from enrollment. Based on clinical symptoms, serum thyroxine and TRAb, thyroid ultrasound and orbital computed tomography, diagnoses were reached. Researchers took RNA transcripts and amplified the TCR beta CDR3 regions from them. With the HTBI primer set, the TCR CDR3 went through a first round of RT-PCR. One entry per CDR3 protein results from TCRdb running MiXCR on the multiplex PCR reads. The table includes 250,000 to 400,000 distinct CDR3 sequences, about 13% detected once. Germline assignment: CDR1 DFQATT and CDR2 SNEGSKA (reference sequence). This CDR3 comprises 13 residues. The V end lost 3 bases, the J end lost 5 bases, and 12 bases lay between the germline ends.

The source is a woman aged 40 to 49 with Graves' ophthalmopathy. This chain connects TRBV20-1 to TRBJ2-3, with D unresolved. Sample: blood. CDR3 bases: TGCAGTGCTAGTGTTGGCTCACAAGATACGCAGTATTTT. It is translated as CSASVGSQDTQYF.